One sample yielded the 30 T cell receptor beta chains listed below, sequenced in a study of cytomegalovirus exposure and HLA in healthy donors. The PCR employed 60 Vbeta primers together with 13 Jbeta primers. The assay was immunoSEQ multiplex PCR, and TCRdb's table has in-frame clones only and misses some. The sample includes under 200,000 clones, roughly 80% seen only once; the top ten take roughly 2%. Sequences were obtained from PBMCs. These receptors all stem from a man between 50 and 59 years old in good health and CMV-seropositive.

The V and J genes are TRBV6-1 and TRBJ1-5, with TRBD1 matching 9 bases. The CDR3 contains 15 residues. CDR1 is MNHNS, CDR2 SASEGT, per germline. The trim removed 4 bases at V and 6 bases at J, leaving 7 bases unmatched. As DNA, the CDR3 is TGTGCCAGCAGTGTTAGGGACAGGGTGACTCAGCCCCAGCATTTT. Translated, it gives CASSVRDRVTQPQHF.

The CDR3 bases are TGCGCCAGCAGCCAAGACCCCCTCAATGAGCAGTTCTTC. Protein sequence: CASSQDPLNEQFF. This chain uses TRBV4-3 with TRBJ2-1; D uncertain. CDR3 length equals 13 residues. Trimming left V 0 bases short and J 6 bases short, with 6 bases between. Germline V gene sequence: CDR1 LGHNA, CDR2 YSLEER.

The chain combines TRBV25-1 with TRBJ1-3; 9 bases are a match to TRBD1. The length of the CDR3 is 16 residues. J was trimmed by 0 bases and V by 4 bases; bases with no gene match: 4. CDR1 and CDR2 from the germline V gene are MGHDK and SYGVNS. The CDR3 region is CASSGTGVNSGNTIYF. The CDR3 DNA reads TGTGCCAGCAGTGGGACAGGGGTTAACTCTGGAAACACCATATATTTT.

The V gene is TRBV5-1, the J gene TRBJ1-2, with 10 positions matching TRBD1. Trimming cost V 5 bases and J 7 bases; bases outside gene matches: 5. The CDR3 totals 13 residues. The germline gives CDR1 SGHRS, CDR2 YFSETQ. The CDR3 nucleotides are TGCGCCAGCAGAGGACAGGGGGTGCCTGGCTACACCTTC. As protein: CASRGQGVPGYTF.

The V call is TRBV5-1, the J call TRBJ2-2, with 7 bases fitting TRBD2. CDR1 and CDR2 (germline): SGHRS, YFSETQ. The CDR3 contains 16 residues. With 1 base clipped from V and 4 bases from J, the junction kept 7 bases outside the gene matches. CDR3 loop: CASSLSAAGITGELFF. In DNA form, the CDR3 reads TGCGCCAGCAGCTTGAGTGCAGCGGGGATCACCGGGGAGCTGTTTTTT.

The chain couples TRBV27 to TRBJ2-2; a weak D match, TRBD2 (6 bases). The CDR3 is 15 residues long. Per the germline V gene, CDR1 is MNHEY and CDR2 is SMNVEV (reference sequence). V lost 2 bases, J lost 6 bases, and 13 bases lay in between. CDR3 amino acids: CASSLGAGFSGELFF. In nucleotides, the CDR3 is TGTGCCAGCAGTTTAGGGGCGGGATTTTCCGGGGAGCTGTTTTTT.

V gene TRBV4-1 combines with J gene TRBJ2-1; possibly TRBD2 for D (5 bases). The germline V gene has CDR1 MGHRA and CDR2 YSYEKL. This CDR3 has 12 amino acids. V dropped 4 bases and J dropped 9 bases, with 10 bases sitting between them. The CDR3 is CASSRGEGEQFF. CDR3 nucleotide sequence: TGCGCCAGCAGCCGCGGAGAGGGTGAGCAGTTCTTC.

The chain carries TRBV4-2 and TRBJ2-3; D is unresolved. Trimming took off 2 bases at V and 2 bases at J, with 11 bases between the two ends. In germline, CDR1 is LGHNA, CDR2 YNFKEQ. This CDR3 region has 15 residues. The CDR3 coding sequence is TGTGCCAGCAGCCAACGATACGGGTTCACAGATACGCAGTATTTT. Its protein product is CASSQRYGFTDTQYF.

The chain combines TRBV9 with TRBJ1-4; TRBD1 matches at 8 bases. After removal of 3 bases from V and 2 bases from J, the junction contained 9 bases not matched to a gene. This CDR3 is 17 amino acids long. Germline CDR1 reads SGDLS; CDR2 reads YYNGEE. CDR3 protein: CASSDTDQGATNEKLFF. In nucleotides, the CDR3 is TGTGCCAGCAGCGACACTGATCAGGGGGCTACTAATGAAAAACTGTTTTTT.

Comments on this clone: Other DNA sequences in this specimen translate into the identical CDR3. This chain links TRBV5-1 with TRBJ2-7, with a tentative D call TRBD1 (6 bases). Germline CDR1 reads SGHRS; CDR2 reads YFSETQ. The CDR3 covers 12 residues. Trimming shortened V by 3 bases and J by 4 bases, and 8 bases separated the two germline ends. CDR3 nucleotides: TGCGCCAGCAGCTCACAGGGTTACGAGCAGTACTTC. This translates into CASSSQGYEQYF.

This chain links TRBV7-6 with TRBJ2-2, with a tentative D call TRBD2 (6 bases). This CDR3 contains 16 residues. V lost 5 bases, J lost 2 bases, and 15 bases lay in between. Germline V lookup: CDR1 SGHVS, CDR2 FNYEAQ. The CDR3 reads CASSPPRGINTGELFF. The CDR3 DNA reads as TGTGCCAGCAGCCCCCCTCGCGGGATAAACACCGGGGAGCTGTTTTTT.

Concerning this clone: The same CDR3 arises from other DNA sequences in this sample as well. The chain uses TRBV28 and TRBJ1-2, with a possible D match to TRBD1 (6 bases). Germline V gene data show CDR1 as MDHEN and CDR2 as SYDVKM. The CDR3 spans 12 residues. V lost 5 bases, J lost 8 bases, and 12 bases lay in between. The CDR3 DNA reads as TGTGCCAGCAGTCTGAACAGGGTCGGCTACACCTTC. Translating it yields CASSLNRVGYTF.

J is TRBJ2-7 and V is TRBV27, with TRBD1 as a possible D gene (5 bases). The germline gives CDR1 MNHEY, CDR2 SMNVEV (reference sequence). V was shortened by 1 base and J by 2 bases, with 6 bases between the two germline ends. The CDR3 extends over 13 amino acids. As DNA, the CDR3 is TGTGCCAGCAGTTTATTAGGGGCCTACGAGCAGTACTTC. Translated: CASSLLGAYEQYF.

This chain connects TRBV29-1 to TRBJ2-7, with 9 bases identical to TRBD1. The germline CDR1 and CDR2 sequences are SQVTM and ANQGSEA. J gave up 3 bases and V 1 base, and 7 bases lay outside the gene matches. This CDR3 has 15 residues. CDR3 sequence (DNA): TGCAGCGTTGAAGCCCCGGGACAGGGATTCTACGAGCAGTACTTC. Residues: CSVEAPGQGFYEQYF.

In this sample, this clone turned up a few times. This rearrangement joins TRBV28 to TRBJ2-5; 10 positions agree with TRBD2. Germline lookup yields CDR1 MDHEN and CDR2 SYDVKM. The V segment lost 1 base and the J segment 3 bases; nucleotides outside the gene matches: 5. This CDR3 region has 16 residues. The CDR3 here is CASSLSGLAHEETQYF. The CDR3 DNA follows: TGTGCCAGCAGTTTATCGGGACTAGCGCATGAAGAGACCCAGTACTTC.

The chain employs TRBV7-9 and TRBJ2-3; perhaps TRBD2 as D (7 bases). Germline V CDR1 and CDR2: SEHNR, FQNEAQ (reference sequence). Trimming cost V 4 bases and J 2 bases, with 19 bases left between them. The CDR3 consists of 17 residues. The CDR3 loop reads CASSSTSWGGNTDTQYF. CDR3 in DNA: TGTGCCAGCAGCTCAACCTCCTGGGGGGGCAACACAGATACGCAGTATTTT.

The gene calls are TRBV27 and TRBJ1-6, with 10 nucleotides matching TRBD1. Germline assignment: CDR1 MNHEY and CDR2 SMNVEV (reference sequence). V trimming: 4 bases; J trimming: 8 bases; junction bases outside the gene matches: 11. The CDR3 totals 17 residues. The CDR3 DNA follows: TGTGCCAGCAGTTATCCTCCGGGACAGGGGAGGGATTCACCCCTCCACTTT. This translates into CASSYPPGQGRDSPLHF.

The gene calls are TRBV7-3 and TRBJ1-1; maybe TRBD1 (6 bases). Germline V lookup: CDR1 SGHTA, CDR2 FQGTGA. V gave up 4 bases and J gave up 11 bases, with 26 bases separating them. This CDR3 is 16 amino acids long. Written as DNA, the CDR3 is TGTGCCAGCAGCTCGACAGCCATACAGGGCGGGGGGGAGGCTTTCTTT. It encodes CASSSTAIQGGGEAFF.

The chain has TRBV2 and TRBJ2-3; 8 bases are a match to TRBD2. The CDR3 contains 14 residues. V shed 6 bases, J shed 1 base, and the junction held 3 bases outside the gene matches. Germline V gene sequence: CDR1 SNHLY, CDR2 FYNNEI. CDR3 nucleotides: TGTGCCAGCAGAAGAGCGGGGGGCACAGATACGCAGTATTTT. Protein product: CASRRAGGTDTQYF.

As for this clone: Within the sample, other DNA sequences also encode this same CDR3. V and J are TRBV29-1 and TRBJ1-1; perhaps TRBD1 as D (6 bases). Germline CDR1 SQVTM, CDR2 ANQGSEA. The CDR3 runs 13 residues. The CDR3 loop is CSGTGHLNTEAFF. The CDR3 coding sequence is TGCAGTGGGACGGGACACCTTAACACTGAAGCTTTCTTT.

V usage is TRBV7-2 and J usage is TRBJ2-7; 10 bases match TRBD1. The length of the CDR3 is 15 residues. Germline CDR1 SGHTA, CDR2 FQGNSA. Trimming removed 6 bases from V and 8 bases from J; junction bases left unmatched: 13. The CDR3 region is CASRPPGQGTKQQYF. The CDR3 region has the DNA TGTGCCAGCAGACCGCCGGGACAGGGGACGAAGCAGCAGTACTTC.

The DNA for the CDR3 is TGTGCCAGCAGCTTGGGTGCTACTAGCGGGGGGGCCGTATGGGGTGAGCAGTTCTTC. Its protein product is CASSLGATSGGAVWGEQFF. The chain couples TRBV5-4 to TRBJ2-1; 13 nucleotides match TRBD2. Per germline, CDR1 SGHNT and CDR2 YYREEE (reference sequence). Trimming at V came to 0 bases and at J to 9 bases, leaving 15 bases not matched to a gene. The CDR3 covers 19 residues. Variable domain in full (rest from reference TRBV5-4 and TRBJ2-1): ETGVTQSPTHLIKTRGQQVTLRCSSQSGHNTVSWYQQALGQGPQFIFQYYREEENGRGNFPPRFSGLQFPNYSSELNVNALELDDSALYLCASSLGATSGGAVWGEQFFGPGTRLTVL.

J is TRBJ2-1 and V is TRBV11-2; no clear D. The CDR3 length is 14 residues. Trimming took 0 bases from V and 6 from J, leaving 9 bases between them. Germline CDR1 and CDR2: SGHAT and FQNNGV. CDR3 in amino acids: CASSLDPAANEQFF. CDR3 in DNA: TGTGCCAGCAGCTTAGATCCGGCGGCCAATGAGCAGTTCTTC. Full variable domain (outside the CDR3, taken from reference TRBV11-2 and TRBJ2-1): EAGVAQSPRYKIIEKRQSVAFWCNPISGHATLYWYQQILGQGPKLLIQFQNNGVVDDSQLPKDRFSAERLKGVDSTLKIQPAKLEDSAVYLCASSLDPAANEQFFGPGTRLTVL.

The chain has TRBV7-9 and TRBJ2-7; maybe TRBD2 (6 bases). There are 18 residues in the CDR3. Trimming stripped 1 base from V and 2 bases from J, with 21 bases between. CDR1 and CDR2 (germline): SEHNR, FQNEAQ (reference sequence). CDR3 sequence: CASSLVVPGTFLAYEQYF. The CDR3 DNA is TGTGCCAGCAGCTTAGTTGTCCCCGGGACTTTCCTCGCCTACGAGCAGTACTTC. Looking up the rest from reference TRBV7-9 and TRBJ2-7 gives the full variable domain: DTGVSQNPRHKITKRGQNVTFRCDPISEHNRLYWYRQTLGQGPEFLTYFQNEAQLEKSRLLSDRFSAERPKGSFSTLEIQRTEQGDSAMYLCASSLVVPGTFLAYEQYFGPGTRLTVT.

The chain has TRBV7-2 and TRBJ2-1, with D possibly matching TRBD2 (5 bases). V was clipped by 8 bases and J by 7 bases, with 9 bases between them. The CDR3 is 11 residues long. Looked up from germline, CDR1 is SGHTA and CDR2 is FQGNSA. Written as DNA, the CDR3 is TGTGCCAGCGGGCCGGGAAATGAGCAGTTCTTC. It translates to CASGPGNEQFF. The full variable domain, with the rest looked up from reference TRBV7-2 and TRBJ2-1, is GAGVSQSPSNKVTEKGKDVELRCDPISGHTALYWYRQSLGQGLEFLIYFQGNSAPDKSGLPSDRFSAERTGGSVSTLTIQRTQQEDSAVYLCASGPGNEQFFGPGTRLTVL.

The chain couples TRBV6-1 to TRBJ1-4; a weak D match, TRBD1 (6 bases). The CDR3 contains 14 residues. V was clipped by 4 bases and J by 6 bases, with 12 bases between them. Germline CDR1 is MNHNS and CDR2 is SASEGT. The CDR3 DNA reads as TGTGCCAGCAGTGTGTCTGGGGGCGATGAAAAACTGTTTTTT. Encoded protein: CASSVSGGDEKLFF.

The J gene is TRBJ2-5, the V gene TRBV6-5; D unresolved. This CDR3 has 15 amino acids. Germline V gene lookup returns CDR1 MNHEY and CDR2 SVGAGI. V was clipped by 4 bases and J by 1 base, with 13 bases between them. This chain's CDR3 is CASSSRGATQETQYF. CDR3 coding DNA: TGTGCCAGCAGTTCCCGCGGCGCTACCCAAGAGACCCAGTACTTC.

The chain couples TRBV5-1 to TRBJ2-7; TRBD2 agrees at 8 bases. This CDR3 comprises 16 residues. The V gene's germline CDR1 is SGHRS and CDR2 YFSETQ. V trimming: 0 bases; J trimming: 3 bases; junction bases outside the gene matches: 8. The CDR3 region is CASSLGSSGYVYEQYF. CDR3 DNA sequence: TGCGCCAGCAGCTTGGGGTCTAGCGGGTATGTCTACGAGCAGTACTTC. The complete variable domain, with remaining parts taken from reference TRBV5-1 and TRBJ2-7, reads KAGVTQTPRYLIKTRGQQVTLSCSPISGHRSVSWYQQTPGQGLQFLFEYFSETQRNKGNFPGRFSGRQFSNSRSEMNVSTLELGDSALYLCASSLGSSGYVYEQYFGPGTRLTVT.

The V call is TRBV5-5, the J call TRBJ1-1, with TRBD1 matching over 9 bases. CDR1 and CDR2 from the germline V gene are SGHKS and YYEKEE (reference sequence). The CDR3 has 16 amino acids. The J segment lost 5 bases and the V segment lost 4 bases, leaving 12 bases of the junction unmatched. CDR3 residues: CASSRGTGGRGTEAFF. CDR3 coding DNA: TGTGCCAGCAGCCGAGGAACAGGGGGCAGAGGGACTGAAGCTTTCTTT.

The chain carries TRBV19 and TRBJ2-7; 9 nucleotides match TRBD2. The CDR3 runs to 14 residues. The ends lost 8 bases at V and 2 bases at J; junction bases unmatched: 7. Germline V lookup: CDR1 LNHDA, CDR2 SQIVND (reference sequence). The CDR3 reads CASQDSGGAYEQYF. The CDR3 nucleotides are TGTGCCAGTCAAGATAGCGGGGGAGCCTACGAGCAGTACTTC.